The next 11 T cell receptor beta chains were all read from a single sample in a study of T cell responses to AZD1222 COVID-19 vaccine. The data were produced by immunoSEQ multiplex PCR, yet TCRdb's version contains in-frame clones alone and is incomplete. In the table there are 160,000 or so clones, 91% of which are singletons. The input for sequencing was peripheral blood, taken on day 0 of AZD1222 vaccination. These receptors all come from an adult in good health.

The CDR3, as DNA: TGTGCCACCACCCCAGGGGGCTCCTACAATGAGCAGTTCTTC. Protein sequence: CATTPGGSYNEQFF. This chain joins TRBV15 and TRBJ2-1; 7 bases are shared with TRBD1. This CDR3 region has 14 residues. The germline gives CDR1 LNHNV, CDR2 YYDKDF (reference sequence). The V segment lost 7 bases and the J segment 0 bases; nucleotides outside the gene matches: 3.

V and J are TRBV6-4 and TRBJ2-7; 7 bases line up with TRBD1. This CDR3 contains 18 residues. With V trimmed by 2 bases and J by 3 bases, 16 bases remained unmatched. From germline, CDR1 is MRHNA and CDR2 SNTAGT. CDR3 residues: CASSDHLHTGVVGYEQYF. In DNA, the CDR3 is TGTGCCAGCAGTGACCATCTTCATACAGGGGTTGTAGGCTACGAGCAGTACTTC.

This chain joins TRBV5-1 and TRBJ2-7; the D gene is possibly TRBD1 (6 bases). From germline, CDR1 is SGHRS and CDR2 YFSETQ. V lost 1 base and J 1 base, leaving 9 bases between the germline ends. CDR3 length equals 14 residues. For the CDR3, the DNA is TGCGCCAGCAGCTTGCGGACAGATTCCTACGAGCAGTACTTC. Residues: CASSLRTDSYEQYF.

This chain links TRBV15 with TRBJ2-5; D is undetermined. Trimming took 1 base from V and 1 from J, leaving 1 base between them. Germline lookup yields CDR1 LNHNV and CDR2 YYDKDF (reference sequence). This CDR3 region has 12 residues. CDR3 amino acids: CATSRAQETQYF. The CDR3 nucleotides read TGTGCCACCAGCAGAGCCCAAGAGACCCAGTACTTC.

The genes are TRBV15 and TRBJ1-6, with a tentative D call TRBD1 (6 bases). The CDR3 consists of 13 residues. The germline V and J ends were trimmed by 7 bases and 10 bases, with 14 bases remaining between them. Germline V lookup: CDR1 LNHNV, CDR2 YYDKDF (reference sequence). The CDR3 coding sequence is TGTGCCACCAAACAGGGATGGAACTCACCCCTCCACTTT. It encodes CATKQGWNSPLHF.

The J gene is TRBJ2-1, the V gene TRBV30; D is uncertain. Trimming removed 2 bases from V and 7 bases from J, with 18 bases in between. The CDR3 runs 15 residues. Looked up from germline, CDR1 is GTSNPN and CDR2 is SVGIG (reference sequence). CDR3 in DNA: TGTGCCTGGAGTCCAACCGGTCTAGGTAGGAATGAGCAGTTCTTC. It encodes CAWSPTGLGRNEQFF. Drawing the rest from reference TRBV30 and TRBJ2-1, the complete variable domain is SQTIHQWPATLVQPVGSPLSLECTVEGTSNPNLYWYRQAAGRGLQLLFYSVGIGQISSEVPQNLSASRPQDRQFILSSKKLLLSDSGFYLCAWSPTGLGRNEQFFGPGTRLTVL.

This clone came up once. This chain joins TRBV3-1 (or the pseudogene TRBV3-2) and TRBJ1-3; D gene uncertain. Germline V gene data show CDR1 as LGHDT and CDR2 as YNNKEL (reference sequence). CDR3 length equals 15 residues. Trimming took off 7 bases at V and 0 bases at J, with 13 bases between the two ends. CDR3 amino acids: CASTQVQNSGNTIYF. The CDR3 region has the DNA TGTGCCAGCACCCAGGTACAGAACTCTGGAAACACCATATATTTT.

This chain joins TRBV10-1 and TRBJ1-3; 8 positions agree with TRBD1. Germline V gene lookup returns CDR1 WNHNN and CDR2 SYGVQD (reference sequence). Losses at the gene ends were 4 bases for V and 3 bases for J; bases not matched to a gene: 8. The CDR3 contains 16 residues. The CDR3 spells CASSAGTGVSGNTIYF. The CDR3 DNA sequence: TGCGCCAGCAGTGCCGGGACAGGAGTGAGTGGAAACACCATATATTTT.

The sample holds one count of this clone. CDR3 amino acids: CATAGADGGEQFF. CDR3 bases: TGTGCCACCGCTGGGGCGGATGGCGGTGAGCAGTTCTTC. The chain combines TRBV10-3 with TRBJ2-1, with D possibly TRBD1 on 5 matching bases. Germline-derived CDR1 and CDR2 are ENHRY and SYGVKD. Trimming cost V 10 bases and J 9 bases, with 19 bases left between them. The CDR3 spans 13 residues.

The chain couples TRBV7-3 to TRBJ2-3; possibly TRBD1 for D (5 bases). With 4 bases removed from V and 3 bases from J, the gap between germline ends came to 11 bases. CDR1 is SGHTA and CDR2 is FQGTGA in the germline V gene. The CDR3 is 14 amino acids. The CDR3 region has the DNA TGTGCCAGCAGCTCAGACAGAAATACAGATACGCAGTATTTT. Its protein product is CASSSDRNTDTQYF.

The rearrangement uses TRBV28 and TRBJ1-1, with D possibly TRBD1 on 6 matching bases. Trimming cost V 10 bases and J 1 base, with 16 bases left between them. The V gene's germline CDR1 is MDHEN and CDR2 SYDVKM. The CDR3 has 14 residues. In DNA form, the CDR3 reads TGTGCCACCAAAGGACAGCCAAAGAACACTGAAGCTTTCTTT. This gives the protein CATKGQPKNTEAFF.